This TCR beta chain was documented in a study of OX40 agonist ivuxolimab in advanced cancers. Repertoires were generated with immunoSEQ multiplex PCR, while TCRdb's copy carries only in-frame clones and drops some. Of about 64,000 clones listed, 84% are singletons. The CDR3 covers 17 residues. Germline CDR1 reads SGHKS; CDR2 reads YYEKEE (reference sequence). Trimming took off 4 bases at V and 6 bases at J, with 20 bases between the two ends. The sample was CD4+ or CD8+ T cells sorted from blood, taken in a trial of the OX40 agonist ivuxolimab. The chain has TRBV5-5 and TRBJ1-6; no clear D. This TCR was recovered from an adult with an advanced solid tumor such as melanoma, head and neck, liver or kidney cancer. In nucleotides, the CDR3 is TGTGCCAGCAGCCCTGACCGCGCACAACGACCTAATTCACCCCTCCACTTT. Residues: CASSPDRAQRPNSPLHF.